This record concerns one TCR beta chain sequence. Its antigen is as yet unknown. The assay ran at deep level. Profiling relied on immunoSEQ multiplex PCR, and the TCRdb table lists in-frame clones only, not all of them. The table includes approximately 2.5 million clones, around 90% detected once. The sample is drawn from a study of shared clonotypes between healthy human individuals. Broader study findings: It was the non-shared clonotypes that had lower generation probabilities than clonotypes shared by all four donors. Naive subsets, compared against memory subsets, generally had larger estimated richness values.

This sequence was found in a man between 18 and 35 years old in good health. The specimen was naive CD4+ T cells sorted from blood. Subset meaning: CD45RA+ positively selected.

CDR3 loop: CAWSVLDDLKETQYF. For the CDR3, the DNA is TGTGCCTGGAGTGTTCTCGACGACTTGAAAGAGACCCAGTACTTC. This sequence joins TRBV30 and TRBJ2-5; D is ambiguous. CDR1 is GTSNPN, CDR2 SVGIG, per germline (reference sequence). Between the trimmed V and J ends, which lost 0 bases and 3 bases, there was a span of 14 bases. The CDR3 extends over 15 amino acids.